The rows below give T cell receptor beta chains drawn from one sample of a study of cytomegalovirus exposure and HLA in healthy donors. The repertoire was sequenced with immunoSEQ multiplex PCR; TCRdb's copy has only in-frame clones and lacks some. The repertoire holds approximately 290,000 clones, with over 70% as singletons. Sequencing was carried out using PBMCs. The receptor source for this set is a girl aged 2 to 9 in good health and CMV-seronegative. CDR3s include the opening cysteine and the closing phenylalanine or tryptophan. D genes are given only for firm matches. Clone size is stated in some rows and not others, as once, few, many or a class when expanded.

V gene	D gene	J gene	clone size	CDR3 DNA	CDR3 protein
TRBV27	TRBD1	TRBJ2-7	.	TGTGCCAGCAGTTTATCCGGGACAGGGACGGACTACGAGCAGTACTTC	CASSLSGTGTDYEQYF
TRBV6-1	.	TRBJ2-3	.	TGTGCCAGCAACCCAGCGGGCACAGATACGCAGTATTTT	CASNPAGTDTQYF
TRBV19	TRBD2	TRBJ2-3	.	TGTGCCAGTAGTTGGACTAGCGCACCAGATACGCAGTATTTT	CASSWTSAPDTQYF
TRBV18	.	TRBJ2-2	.	TGTGCCAGCTCACCACCGGTGGGGCACGGGGAGCTGTTTTTT	CASSPPVGHGELFF
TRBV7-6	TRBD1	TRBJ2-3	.	TGTGCCAGCAGCGATTACGGACAGGGGGCTGGGGATACGCAGTATTTT	CASSDYGQGAGDTQYF
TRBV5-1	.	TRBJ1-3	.	TGCGCCAGCAGCTTGGGAGGCGGGAGCTCTGGAAACACCATATATTTT	CASSLGGGSSGNTIYF
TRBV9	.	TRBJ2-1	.	TGTGCCAGCAGCGCCACCCTTCCGCGGGAAGCGGTCAATGAGCAGTTCTTC	CASSATLPREAVNEQFF
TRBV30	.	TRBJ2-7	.	TGTGCCTGGAGTGTGACTTACGCCTACGAGCAGTACTTC	CAWSVTYAYEQYF
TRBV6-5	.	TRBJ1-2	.	TGTGCCAGCACCCTGAAACGGGGACACAGCTATGGCTACACCTTC	CASTLKRGHSYGYTF
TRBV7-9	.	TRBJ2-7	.	TGTGCCAGCAGCACCCGACTCAGCCTCCGGAACGAGCAGTACTTC	CASSTRLSLRNEQYF
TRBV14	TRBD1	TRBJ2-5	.	TGTGCCAGCAGCCGGACAGGAGAAGAGACCCAGTACTTC	CASSRTGEETQYF
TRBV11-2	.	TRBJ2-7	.	TGTGCCAGCAGCTTAGGTAATCAGGGGCCCTACGAGCAGTACTTC	CASSLGNQGPYEQYF
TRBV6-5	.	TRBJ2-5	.	TGTGCCAGCAGTTTTCGGGTGGAGGAGACCCAGTACTTC	CASSFRVEETQYF
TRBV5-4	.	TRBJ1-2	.	TGTGCCAGCAGCTTGCGGGATCGCATAGGACGAGATGGCTACACCTTC	CASSLRDRIGRDGYTF
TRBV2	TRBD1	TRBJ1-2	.	TGTGCCAGCGACAGGGCTAACTATGGCTACACCTTC	CASDRANYGYTF
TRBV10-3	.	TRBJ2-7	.	TGTGCCACAGCGGCGGACAGCTCCTACGAGCAGTACTTC	CATAADSSYEQYF
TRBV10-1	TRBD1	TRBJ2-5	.	TGCGCCAGCAGTCCAGGGGGCTTGGAGACCCAGTACTTC	CASSPGGLETQYF
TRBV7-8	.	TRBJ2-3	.	TGTGCCAGCCCCCCGGTGGGGCAGACCTCAGATACGCAGTATTTT	CASPPVGQTSDTQYF
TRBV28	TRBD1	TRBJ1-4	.	TGTGCCAGCAGTTTATGGTTTTCGGGCGGGACAGACGAAAAACTGTTTTTT	CASSLWFSGGTDEKLFF
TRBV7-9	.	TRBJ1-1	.	TGTGCCAGCAGGCCAGGGGTGGGGGGGGGCACTGAAGCTTTCTTT	CASRPGVGGGTEAFF
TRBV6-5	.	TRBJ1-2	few	TGTGCCAGCAGTTACTCTTGGTCAGGGACAAACTATGGCTACACCTTC	CASSYSWSGTNYGYTF
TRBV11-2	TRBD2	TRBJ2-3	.	TGTGCCAGCAGCCCTGTCCCGGGACTAGCGGGAGATACGCAGTATTTT	CASSPVPGLAGDTQYF
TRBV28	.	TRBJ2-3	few	TGTGCCAGCAACCGGGGTGAAACCTCCACAGATACGCAGTATTTT	CASNRGETSTDTQYF
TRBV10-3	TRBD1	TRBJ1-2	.	TGTGCCAACAGGGACAGGGGAAACTATGGCTACACCTTC	CANRDRGNYGYTF
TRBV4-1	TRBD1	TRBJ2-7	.	TGCGCCAGCAGCCAAGAAATTCAGGGGGCAACCTACGAGCAGTACTTC	CASSQEIQGATYEQYF
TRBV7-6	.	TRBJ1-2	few	TGTGCCAGCAGCTTTTACGTTTGGGACTATAGAGGCTACACCTTC	CASSFYVWDYRGYTF
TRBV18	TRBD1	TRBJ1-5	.	TGTGCCAGCTCACCTCCCGGAGGACAGGTCGGTCAGCCCCAGCATTTT	CASSPPGGQVGQPQHF
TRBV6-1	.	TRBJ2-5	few	TGTGCCAGCAGTGGAACAGGGCTACGCCAAGAGACCCAGTACTTC	CASSGTGLRQETQYF
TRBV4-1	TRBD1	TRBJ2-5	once	TGCGCCAGCAGCGGGACAGGCTTCCAAGAGACCCAGTACTTC	CASSGTGFQETQYF
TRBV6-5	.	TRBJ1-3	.	TGTGCCAGCAGTTCCGGGGGGCGCGGAAACACCATATATTTT	CASSSGGRGNTIYF
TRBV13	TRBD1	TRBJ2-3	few	TGTGCCAGCAGCCCTGGACAGGGCATGGGGGAGGCAGATACGCAGTATTTT	CASSPGQGMGEADTQYF
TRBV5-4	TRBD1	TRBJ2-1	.	TGTGCCAGCACCACAGGGGTCCACAATGAGCAGTTCTTC	CASTTGVHNEQFF
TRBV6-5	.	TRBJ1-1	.	TGTGCCAGCAGTTACTCCATCCAGGGGAACACTGAAGCTTTCTTT	CASSYSIQGNTEAFF
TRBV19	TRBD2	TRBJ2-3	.	TGTGCCAGTAGACCGGGACTAGCGGGAGGGGATACGCAGTATTTT	CASRPGLAGGDTQYF
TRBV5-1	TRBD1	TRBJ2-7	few	TGCGCCAGCAGCCCGGGGCCCGGGACAGAGGCTTACGAGCAGTACTTC	CASSPGPGTEAYEQYF
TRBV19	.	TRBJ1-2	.	TGTGCCAGTAGTATAGCCGCAGGGCCCCTTTATGGCTACACCTTC	CASSIAAGPLYGYTF
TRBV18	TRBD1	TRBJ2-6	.	TGTGCCAGCTCCCCTACAGGGGATGGGGCCAACGTCCTGACTTTC	CASSPTGDGANVLTF
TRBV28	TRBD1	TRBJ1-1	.	TGTGCCAGCAGTACAGGGGGAGGGTACACTGAAGCTTTCTTT	CASSTGGGYTEAFF
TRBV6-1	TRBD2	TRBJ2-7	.	TGTGCCAGCAGTGAGTCCATAGCGGGGACCCTCTCCTACGAGCAGTACTTC	CASSESIAGTLSYEQYF
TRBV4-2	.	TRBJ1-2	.	TGTGCCAGCAGCCGAAACCCGGGACGGAGGGACTATGGCTACACCTTC	CASSRNPGRRDYGYTF
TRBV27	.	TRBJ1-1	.	TGTGCCACAGACCGACAAGAAGGGGTGAAGAACACTGAAGCTTTCTTT	CATDRQEGVKNTEAFF
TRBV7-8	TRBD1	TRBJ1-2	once	TGTGCCAGCAGCTCAGGGGGCGGGAATGGCTACACCTTC	CASSSGGGNGYTF
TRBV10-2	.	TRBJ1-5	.	TGCGCCAGCAGTGCGGAACCCCGACAGCCTCAGCATTTT	CASSAEPRQPQHF
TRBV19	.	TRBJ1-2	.	TGTGCCAGTAGCAGTACAGGGTTGGATGGCTACACCTTC	CASSSTGLDGYTF
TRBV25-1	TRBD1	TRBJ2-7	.	TGTGCCAGCAGTGAATCTGGGACAGGGGGCTACGAGCAGTACTTC	CASSESGTGGYEQYF
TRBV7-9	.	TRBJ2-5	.	TGTGCCAGCAGCCCCCCCACAACATTACAGGGAGACCAAGAGACCCAGTACTTC	CASSPPTTLQGDQETQYF
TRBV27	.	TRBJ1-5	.	TGTGCCAGCAGTTTATTGTCTCCGGGACTGCTCAATCAGCCCCAGCATTTT	CASSLLSPGLLNQPQHF
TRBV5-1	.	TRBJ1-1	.	TGCGCCAGCAGCTGGGGGGGGCAGGGTCTGAACACTGAAGCTTTCTTT	CASSWGGQGLNTEAFF
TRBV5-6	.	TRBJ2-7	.	TGTGCCAGCAGCTACTCCGGGACTTCCTACGAGCAGTACTTC	CASSYSGTSYEQYF
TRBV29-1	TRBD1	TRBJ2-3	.	TGCAGCGCTAACCAGGGGGCGGTTACAGATACGCAGTATTTT	CSANQGAVTDTQYF
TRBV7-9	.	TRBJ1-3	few	TGTGCCAGCAGCTCACAGGTCTCTGGAAACACCATATATTTT	CASSSQVSGNTIYF
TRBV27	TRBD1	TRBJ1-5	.	TGTGCCAGCAGTTTCTCCGGGACAGATCAGCCCCAGCATTTT	CASSFSGTDQPQHF